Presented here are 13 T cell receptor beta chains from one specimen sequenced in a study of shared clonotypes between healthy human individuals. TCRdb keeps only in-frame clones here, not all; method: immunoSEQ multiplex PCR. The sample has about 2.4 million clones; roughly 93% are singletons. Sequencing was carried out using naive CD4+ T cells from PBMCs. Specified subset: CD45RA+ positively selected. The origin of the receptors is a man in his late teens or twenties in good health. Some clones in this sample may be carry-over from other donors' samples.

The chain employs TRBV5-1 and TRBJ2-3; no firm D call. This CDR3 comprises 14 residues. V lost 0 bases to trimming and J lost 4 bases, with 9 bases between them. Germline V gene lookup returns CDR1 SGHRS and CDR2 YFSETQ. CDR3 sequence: CASSLVGVADTQYF. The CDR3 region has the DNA TGCGCCAGCAGCTTGGTTGGGGTAGCAGATACGCAGTATTTT. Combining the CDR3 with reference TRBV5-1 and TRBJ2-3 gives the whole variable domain KAGVTQTPRYLIKTRGQQVTLSCSPISGHRSVSWYQQTPGQGLQFLFEYFSETQRNKGNFPGRFSGRQFSNSRSEMNVSTLELGDSALYLCASSLVGVADTQYFGPGTRLTVL.

CDR3 protein: CASSYRGLSGANVLTF. The CDR3 nucleotides are TGTGCCAGCAGTTACAGGGGGCTTAGCGGGGCCAACGTCCTGACTTTC. J is TRBJ2-6 and V is TRBV5-6; 9 bases map to TRBD1. The trim removed 5 bases at V and 4 bases at J, leaving 7 bases unmatched. The CDR3 length is 16 residues. Germline values: CDR1 SGHDT, CDR2 YYEEEE.

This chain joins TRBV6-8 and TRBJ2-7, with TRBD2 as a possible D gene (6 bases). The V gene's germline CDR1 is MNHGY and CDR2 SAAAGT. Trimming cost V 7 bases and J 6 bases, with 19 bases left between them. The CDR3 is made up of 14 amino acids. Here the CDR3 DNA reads TGTGCCAGCACCGGGAGAGGGCCCCCCGCCGAGCAGTACTTC. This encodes CASTGRGPPAEQYF.

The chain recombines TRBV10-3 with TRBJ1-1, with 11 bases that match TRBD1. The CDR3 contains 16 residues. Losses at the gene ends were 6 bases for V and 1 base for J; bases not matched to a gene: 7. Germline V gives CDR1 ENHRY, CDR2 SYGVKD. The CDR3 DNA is TGTGCCATCAGAGGACAGGGGGCCCTTTCGAACACTGAAGCTTTCTTT. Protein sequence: CAIRGQGALSNTEAFF.

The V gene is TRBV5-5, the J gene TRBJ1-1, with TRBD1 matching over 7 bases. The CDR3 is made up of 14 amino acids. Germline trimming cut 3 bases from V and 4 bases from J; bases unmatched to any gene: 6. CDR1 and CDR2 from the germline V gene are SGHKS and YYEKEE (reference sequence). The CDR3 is CASSYYRGGTEAFF. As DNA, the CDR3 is TGTGCCAGCAGCTATTACAGGGGCGGCACTGAAGCTTTCTTT.

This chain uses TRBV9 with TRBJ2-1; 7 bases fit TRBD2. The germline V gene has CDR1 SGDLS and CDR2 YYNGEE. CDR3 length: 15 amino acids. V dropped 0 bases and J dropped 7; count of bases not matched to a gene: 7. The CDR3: CASSVGAGVSNEQFF. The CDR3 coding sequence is TGTGCCAGCAGCGTAGGGGCGGGAGTTAGTAATGAGCAGTTCTTC. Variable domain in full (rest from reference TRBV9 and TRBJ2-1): DSGVTQTPKHLITATGQRVTLRCSPRSGDLSVYWYQQSLDQGLQFLIQYYNGEERAKGNILERFSAQQFPDLHSELNLSSLELGDSALYFCASSVGAGVSNEQFFGPGTRLTVL.

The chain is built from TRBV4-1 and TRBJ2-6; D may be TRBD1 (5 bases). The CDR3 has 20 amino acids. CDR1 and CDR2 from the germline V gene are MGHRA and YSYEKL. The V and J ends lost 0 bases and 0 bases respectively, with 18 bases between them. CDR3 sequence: CASSQERLRQRLSGANVLTF. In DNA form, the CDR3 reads TGCGCCAGCAGCCAAGAAAGGCTTCGACAGCGTCTCTCTGGGGCCAACGTCCTGACTTTC.

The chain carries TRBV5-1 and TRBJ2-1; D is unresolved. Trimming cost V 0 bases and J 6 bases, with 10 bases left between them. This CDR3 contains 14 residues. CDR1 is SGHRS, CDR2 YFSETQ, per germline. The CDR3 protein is CASSLAAASNEQFF. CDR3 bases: TGCGCCAGCAGCTTGGCCGCCGCCTCCAATGAGCAGTTCTTC.

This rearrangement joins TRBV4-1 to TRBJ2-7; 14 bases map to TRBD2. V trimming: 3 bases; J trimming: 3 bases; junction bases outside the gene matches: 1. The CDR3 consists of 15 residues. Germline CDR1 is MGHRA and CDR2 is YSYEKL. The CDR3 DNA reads TGCGCCAGCAGCCAGGGACTAGCGGGAGACTACGAGCAGTACTTC. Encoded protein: CASSQGLAGDYEQYF.

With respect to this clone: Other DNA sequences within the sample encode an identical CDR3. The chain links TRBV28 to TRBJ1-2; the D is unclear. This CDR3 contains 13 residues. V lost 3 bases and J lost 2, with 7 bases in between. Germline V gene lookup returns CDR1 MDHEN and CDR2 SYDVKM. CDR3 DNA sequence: TGTGCCAGCAGTTTTGACGAGAACTATGGCTACACCTTC. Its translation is CASSFDENYGYTF.

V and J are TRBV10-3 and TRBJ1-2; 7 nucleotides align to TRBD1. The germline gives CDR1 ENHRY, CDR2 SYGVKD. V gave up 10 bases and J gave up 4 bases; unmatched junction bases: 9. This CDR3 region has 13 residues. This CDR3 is CATQKQGPYGYTF. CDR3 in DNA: TGTGCCACCCAAAAACAGGGGCCCTATGGCTACACCTTC.

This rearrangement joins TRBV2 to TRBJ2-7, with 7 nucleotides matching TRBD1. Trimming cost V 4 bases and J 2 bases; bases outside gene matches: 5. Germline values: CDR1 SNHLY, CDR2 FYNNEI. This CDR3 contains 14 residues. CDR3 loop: CASSADRATYEQYF. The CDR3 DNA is TGTGCCAGCAGTGCCGACAGGGCCACCTACGAGCAGTACTTC. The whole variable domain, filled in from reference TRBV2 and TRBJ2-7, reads EPEVTQTPSHQVTQMGQEVILRCVPISNHLYFYWYRQILGQKVEFLVSFYNNEISEKSEIFDDQFSVERPDGSNFTLKIRSTKLEDSAMYFCASSADRATYEQYFGPGTRLTVT.

The CDR3 spells CASSLVPNSGTGELFF. The DNA of the CDR3 is TGCGCCAGCAGCTTGGTTCCCAACTCAGGCACCGGGGAGCTGTTTTTT. The chain couples TRBV5-1 to TRBJ2-2; unclear D gene. Trimming left V 0 bases short and J 4 bases short, with 13 bases between. The CDR3 consists of 16 residues. Germline values: CDR1 SGHRS, CDR2 YFSETQ.